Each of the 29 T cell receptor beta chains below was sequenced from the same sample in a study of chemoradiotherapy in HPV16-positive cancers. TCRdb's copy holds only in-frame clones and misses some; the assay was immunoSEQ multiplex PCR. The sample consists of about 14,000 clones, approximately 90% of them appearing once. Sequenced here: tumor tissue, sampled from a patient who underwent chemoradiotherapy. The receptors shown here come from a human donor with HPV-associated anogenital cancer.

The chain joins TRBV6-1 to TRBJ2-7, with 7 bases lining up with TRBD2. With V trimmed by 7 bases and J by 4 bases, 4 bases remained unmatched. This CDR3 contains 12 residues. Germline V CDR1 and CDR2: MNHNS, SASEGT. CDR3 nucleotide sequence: TGTGCCAGCACACTAGCGAATTACGAGCAGTACTTC. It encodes CASTLANYEQYF.

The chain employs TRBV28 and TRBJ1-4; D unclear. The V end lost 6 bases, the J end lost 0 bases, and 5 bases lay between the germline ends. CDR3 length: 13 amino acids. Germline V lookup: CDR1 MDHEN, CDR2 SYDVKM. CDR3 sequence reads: CASRLPTNEKLFF. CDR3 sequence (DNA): TGTGCCAGCAGGTTGCCAACTAATGAAAAACTGTTTTTT.

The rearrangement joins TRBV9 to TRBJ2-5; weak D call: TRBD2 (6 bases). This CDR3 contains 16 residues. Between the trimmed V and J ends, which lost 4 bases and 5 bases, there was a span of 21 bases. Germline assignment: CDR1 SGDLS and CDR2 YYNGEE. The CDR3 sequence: CASSSRGLSGVETQYF. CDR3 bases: TGTGCCAGCAGCTCCAGAGGTTTGTCGGGGGTGGAGACCCAGTACTTC.

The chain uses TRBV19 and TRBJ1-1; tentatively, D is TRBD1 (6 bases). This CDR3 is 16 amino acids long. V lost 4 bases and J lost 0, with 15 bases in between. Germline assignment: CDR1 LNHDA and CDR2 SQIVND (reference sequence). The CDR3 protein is CASSSRGRKVNTEAFF. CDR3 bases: TGTGCCAGTAGTAGTAGGGGGAGGAAGGTGAACACTGAAGCTTTCTTT.

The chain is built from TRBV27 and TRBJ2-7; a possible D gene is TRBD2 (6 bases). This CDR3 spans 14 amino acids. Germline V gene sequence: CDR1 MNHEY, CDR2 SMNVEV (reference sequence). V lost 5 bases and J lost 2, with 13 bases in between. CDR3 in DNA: TGTGCCAGCAGTACACAGACTAGTGCCTACGAGCAGTACTTC. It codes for CASSTQTSAYEQYF.

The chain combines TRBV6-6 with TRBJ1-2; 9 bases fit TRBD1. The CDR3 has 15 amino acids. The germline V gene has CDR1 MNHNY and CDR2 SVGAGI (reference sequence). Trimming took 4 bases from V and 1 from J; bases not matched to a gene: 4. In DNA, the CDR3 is TGTGCCAGCAGTTTTGGACAGGGGATTAACTATGGCTACACCTTC. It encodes CASSFGQGINYGYTF.

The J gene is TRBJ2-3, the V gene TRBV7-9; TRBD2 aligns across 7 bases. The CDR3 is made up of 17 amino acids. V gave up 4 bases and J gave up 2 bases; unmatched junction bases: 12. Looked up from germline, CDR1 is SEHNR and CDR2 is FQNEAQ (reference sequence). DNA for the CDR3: TGTGCCAGCAGCTCCCCTAAATCGGGACTAAACACAGATACGCAGTATTTT. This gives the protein CASSSPKSGLNTDTQYF.

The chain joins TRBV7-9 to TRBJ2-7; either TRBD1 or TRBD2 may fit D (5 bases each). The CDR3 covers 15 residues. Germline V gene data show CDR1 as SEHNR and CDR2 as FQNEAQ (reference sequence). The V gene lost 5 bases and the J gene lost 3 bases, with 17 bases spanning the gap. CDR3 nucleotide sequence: TGTGCCAGCAGCAAAGAGGGGAATCCTATCTACGAGCAGTACTTC. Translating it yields CASSKEGNPIYEQYF.

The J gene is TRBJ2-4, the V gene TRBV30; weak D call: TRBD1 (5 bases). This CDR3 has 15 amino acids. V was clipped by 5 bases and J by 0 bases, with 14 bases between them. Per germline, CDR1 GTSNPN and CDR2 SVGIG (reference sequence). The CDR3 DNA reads TGTGCCTGGCGCGCAGGGCCTTTAGCCAAAAACATTCAGTACTTC. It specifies CAWRAGPLAKNIQYF.

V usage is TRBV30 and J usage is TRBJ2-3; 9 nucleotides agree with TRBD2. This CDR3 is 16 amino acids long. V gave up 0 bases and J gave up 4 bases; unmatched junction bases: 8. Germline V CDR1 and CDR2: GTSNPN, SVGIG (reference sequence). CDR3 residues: CAWSVFGSGRADTQYF. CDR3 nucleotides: TGTGCCTGGAGTGTATTCGGTAGCGGGAGAGCAGATACGCAGTATTTT.

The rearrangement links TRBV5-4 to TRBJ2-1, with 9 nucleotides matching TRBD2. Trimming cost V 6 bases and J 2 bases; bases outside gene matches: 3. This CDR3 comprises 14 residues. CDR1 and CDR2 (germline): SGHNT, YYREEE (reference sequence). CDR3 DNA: TGTGCCAGCAACGCGGGAGGGCCCTACAATGAGCAGTTCTTC. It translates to CASNAGGPYNEQFF.

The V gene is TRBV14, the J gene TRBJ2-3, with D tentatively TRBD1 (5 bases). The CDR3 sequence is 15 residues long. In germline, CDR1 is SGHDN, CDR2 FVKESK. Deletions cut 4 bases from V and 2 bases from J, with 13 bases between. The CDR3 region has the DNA TGTGCCAGCAGCCCAGCGACAGTGTTCACAGATACGCAGTATTTT. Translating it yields CASSPATVFTDTQYF.

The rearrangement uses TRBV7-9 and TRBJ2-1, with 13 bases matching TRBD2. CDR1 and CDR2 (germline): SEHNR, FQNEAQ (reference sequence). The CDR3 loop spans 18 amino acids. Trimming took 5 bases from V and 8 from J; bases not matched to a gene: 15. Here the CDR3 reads CASSTTTWTSGRRHEQFF. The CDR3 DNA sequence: TGTGCCAGCAGCACAACTACGTGGACTAGCGGGAGACGCCATGAGCAGTTCTTC.

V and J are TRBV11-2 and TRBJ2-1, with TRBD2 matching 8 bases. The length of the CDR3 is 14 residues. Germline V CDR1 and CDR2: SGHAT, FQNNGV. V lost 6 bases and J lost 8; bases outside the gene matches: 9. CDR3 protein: CASSKLAGVYEQFF. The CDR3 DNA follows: TGTGCCAGCAGTAAGCTAGCGGGTGTCTATGAGCAGTTCTTC.

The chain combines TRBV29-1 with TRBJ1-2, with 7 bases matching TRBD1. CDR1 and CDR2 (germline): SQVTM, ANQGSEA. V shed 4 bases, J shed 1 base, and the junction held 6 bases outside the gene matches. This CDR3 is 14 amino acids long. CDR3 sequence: CSVVDDRVNYGYTF. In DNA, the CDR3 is TGCAGCGTTGTCGACGACAGGGTTAACTATGGCTACACCTTC.

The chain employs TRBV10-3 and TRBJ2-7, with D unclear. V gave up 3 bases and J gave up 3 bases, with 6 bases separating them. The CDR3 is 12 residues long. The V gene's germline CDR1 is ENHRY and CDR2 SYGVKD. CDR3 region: CAISDARYEQYF. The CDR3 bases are TGTGCCATCAGTGACGCCCGCTACGAGCAGTACTTC.

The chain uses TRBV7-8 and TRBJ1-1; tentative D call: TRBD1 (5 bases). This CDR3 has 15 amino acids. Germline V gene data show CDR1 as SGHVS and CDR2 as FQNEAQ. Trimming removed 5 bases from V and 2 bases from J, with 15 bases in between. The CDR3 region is CASSISIGDNTEAFF. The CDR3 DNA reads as TGTGCCAGCAGCATAAGCATCGGGGACAACACTGAAGCTTTCTTT.

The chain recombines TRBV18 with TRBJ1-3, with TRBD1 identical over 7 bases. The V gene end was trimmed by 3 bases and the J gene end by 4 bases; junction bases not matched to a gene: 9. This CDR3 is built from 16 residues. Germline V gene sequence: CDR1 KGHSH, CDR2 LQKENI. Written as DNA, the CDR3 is TGTGCCAGCTCACCGACGGCCGGGACAGCGGGAAACACCATATATTTT. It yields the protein CASSPTAGTAGNTIYF.

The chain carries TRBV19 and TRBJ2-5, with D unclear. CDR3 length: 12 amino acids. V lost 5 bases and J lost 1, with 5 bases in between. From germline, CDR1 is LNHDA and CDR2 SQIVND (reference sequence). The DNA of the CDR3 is TGTGCCAGTAGTCTGGGCCAAGAGACCCAGTACTTC. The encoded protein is CASSLGQETQYF. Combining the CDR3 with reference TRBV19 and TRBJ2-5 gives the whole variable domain DGGITQSPKYLFRKEGQNVTLSCEQNLNHDAMYWYRQDPGQGLRLIYYSQIVNDFQKGDIAEGYSVSREKKESFPLTVTSAQKNPTAFYLCASSLGQETQYFGPGTRLLVL.

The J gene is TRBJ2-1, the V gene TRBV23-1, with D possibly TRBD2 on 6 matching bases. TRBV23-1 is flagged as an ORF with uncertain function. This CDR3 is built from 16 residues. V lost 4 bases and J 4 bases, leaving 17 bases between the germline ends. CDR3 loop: CASSRQGREWYNEQFF. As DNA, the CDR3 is TGCGCCAGCAGTCGGCAGGGCCGGGAGTGGTACAATGAGCAGTTCTTC.

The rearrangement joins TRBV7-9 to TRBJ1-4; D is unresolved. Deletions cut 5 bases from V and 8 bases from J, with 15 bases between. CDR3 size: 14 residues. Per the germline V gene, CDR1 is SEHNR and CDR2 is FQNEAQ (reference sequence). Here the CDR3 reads CASSQSGVGEKLFF. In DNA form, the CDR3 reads TGTGCCAGCAGCCAAAGCGGAGTAGGAGAAAAACTGTTTTTT.

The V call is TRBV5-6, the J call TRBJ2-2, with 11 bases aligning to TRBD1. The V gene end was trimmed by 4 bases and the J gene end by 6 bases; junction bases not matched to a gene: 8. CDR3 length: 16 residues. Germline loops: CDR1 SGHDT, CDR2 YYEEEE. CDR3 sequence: CASSVVGQGVAGELFF. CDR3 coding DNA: TGTGCCAGCAGCGTTGTGGGACAGGGGGTGGCCGGGGAGCTGTTTTTT.

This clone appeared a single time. In DNA, the CDR3 is TGTGCCAGCAGCTCTTCCCGGGGCTCTGGGGCCAACGTCCTGACTTTC. Amino acids: CASSSSRGSGANVLTF. The chain recombines TRBV13 with TRBJ2-6; D might be TRBD2 (5 bases). Germline CDR1 PRHDT, CDR2 FYEKMQ (reference sequence). The CDR3 consists of 16 residues. V gave up 4 bases and J gave up 0 bases, with 10 bases separating them.

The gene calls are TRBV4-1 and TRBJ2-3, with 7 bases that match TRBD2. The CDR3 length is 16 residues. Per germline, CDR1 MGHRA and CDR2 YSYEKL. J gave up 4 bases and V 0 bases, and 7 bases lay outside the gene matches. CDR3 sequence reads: CASSQERRGGADTQYF. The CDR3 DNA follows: TGCGCCAGCAGCCAAGAGCGACGGGGAGGGGCAGATACGCAGTATTTT.

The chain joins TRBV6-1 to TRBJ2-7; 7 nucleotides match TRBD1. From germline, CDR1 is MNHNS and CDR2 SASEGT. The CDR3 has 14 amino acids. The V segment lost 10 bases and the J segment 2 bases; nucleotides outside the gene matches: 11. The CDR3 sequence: CATRPGTATYEQYF. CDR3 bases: TGTGCCACCCGGCCGGGGACAGCCACCTACGAGCAGTACTTC.

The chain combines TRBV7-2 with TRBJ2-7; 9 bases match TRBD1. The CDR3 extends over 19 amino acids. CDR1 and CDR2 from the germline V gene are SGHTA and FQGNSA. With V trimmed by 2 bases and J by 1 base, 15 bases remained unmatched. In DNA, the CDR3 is TGTGCCAGCAGCTTATATGGGTTCCCCCGGGACAGGGTGTCCTACGAGCAGTACTTC. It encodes CASSLYGFPRDRVSYEQYF. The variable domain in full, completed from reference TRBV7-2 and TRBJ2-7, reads GAGVSQSPSNKVTEKGKDVELRCDPISGHTALYWYRQSLGQGLEFLIYFQGNSAPDKSGLPSDRFSAERTGGSVSTLTIQRTQQEDSAVYLCASSLYGFPRDRVSYEQYFGPGTRLTVT.

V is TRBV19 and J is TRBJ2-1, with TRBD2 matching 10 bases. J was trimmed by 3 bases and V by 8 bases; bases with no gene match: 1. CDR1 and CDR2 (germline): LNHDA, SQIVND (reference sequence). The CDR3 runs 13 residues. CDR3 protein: CASASGGYNEQFF. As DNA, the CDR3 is TGTGCCAGTGCTAGCGGGGGCTACAATGAGCAGTTCTTC.

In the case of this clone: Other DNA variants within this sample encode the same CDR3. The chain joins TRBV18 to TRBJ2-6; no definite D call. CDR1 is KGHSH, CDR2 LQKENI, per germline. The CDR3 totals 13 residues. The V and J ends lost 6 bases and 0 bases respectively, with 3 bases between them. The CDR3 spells CASSSSGANVLTF. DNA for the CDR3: TGTGCCAGCTCTAGCTCTGGGGCCAACGTCCTGACTTTC.

The CDR3 sequence is CASSWNRGKGYTF. The CDR3 DNA reads TGTGCCAGCAGCTGGAACAGGGGGAAGGGCTACACCTTC. This chain uses TRBV7-9 with TRBJ1-2; 8 bases agree with TRBD1. The J segment lost 8 bases and the V segment lost 4 bases, leaving 6 bases of the junction unmatched. CDR3 length: 13 residues. Germline V lookup: CDR1 SEHNR, CDR2 FQNEAQ (reference sequence). The whole variable domain, remainder taken from reference TRBV7-9 and TRBJ1-2, is DTGVSQNPRHKITKRGQNVTFRCDPISEHNRLYWYRQTLGQGPEFLTYFQNEAQLEKSRLLSDRFSAERPKGSFSTLEIQRTEQGDSAMYLCASSWNRGKGYTFGSGTRLTVV.